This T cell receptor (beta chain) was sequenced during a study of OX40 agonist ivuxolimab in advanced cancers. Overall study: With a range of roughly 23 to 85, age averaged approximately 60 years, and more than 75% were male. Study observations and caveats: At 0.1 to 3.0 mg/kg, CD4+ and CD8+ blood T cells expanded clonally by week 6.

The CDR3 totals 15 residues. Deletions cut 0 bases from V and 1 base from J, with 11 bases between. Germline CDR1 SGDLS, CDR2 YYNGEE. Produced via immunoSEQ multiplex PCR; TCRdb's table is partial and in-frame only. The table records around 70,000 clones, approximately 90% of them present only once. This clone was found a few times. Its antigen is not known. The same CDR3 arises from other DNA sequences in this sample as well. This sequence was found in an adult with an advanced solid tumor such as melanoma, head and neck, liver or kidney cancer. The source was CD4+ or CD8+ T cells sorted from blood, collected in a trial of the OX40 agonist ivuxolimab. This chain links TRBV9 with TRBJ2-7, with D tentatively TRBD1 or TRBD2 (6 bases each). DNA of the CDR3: TGTGCCAGCAGCGTAGAGAAGGGGGGTTCCTACGAGCAGTACTTC. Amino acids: CASSVEKGGSYEQYF.